The 9 T cell receptor beta chains listed next were all sequenced from one sample in a study of beta chain features in type 1 diabetes. All of the isolated RNA was reverse transcribed, so expressed TCRB transcripts were sequenced. Repertoires were generated with immunoSEQ multiplex PCR, while TCRdb's copy carries only in-frame clones and drops some. The table records hundreds of thousands of clones, about 16% of them present only once. Material for sequencing was naive CD4+ T cells from blood. Receptor source: a man in his late teens or twenties in good health.

The genes are TRBV4-2 and TRBJ2-7; the match to TRBD2 covers 10 bases. Per the germline V gene, CDR1 is LGHNA and CDR2 is YNFKEQ. V was pared by 5 bases and J by 4 bases, with 11 bases of the junction left unmatched. The CDR3 is 16 residues long. CDR3 region: CASSLARLAGDYEQYF. In DNA form, the CDR3 reads TGTGCCAGCAGCTTAGCCAGGCTAGCGGGAGATTACGAGCAGTACTTC.

A few counts support this clone. The J gene is TRBJ2-2, the V gene TRBV7-9; 8 bases are a match to TRBD2. The V and J ends lost 5 bases and 5 bases, in that order; junction bases with no gene match: 10. CDR1 and CDR2 (germline): SEHNR, FQNEAQ (reference sequence). This CDR3 is built from 16 residues. The CDR3 DNA is TGTGCCAGCAGCCCCAACCGGGAGGGCCCGACCGGGGAGCTGTTTTTT. This sequence encodes CASSPNREGPTGELFF.

This clone was detected ten times or more. The chain couples TRBV15 to TRBJ2-5; possible D gene TRBD2, 6 bases. Germline V CDR1 and CDR2: LNHNV, YYDKDF (reference sequence). This CDR3 comprises 15 residues. V was cut by 4 bases and J by 2 bases, with 14 bases left in between. CDR3 coding DNA: TGTGCCACCAGCAAGTGGGCGGGATGGCAAGAGACCCAGTACTTC. This translates into CATSKWAGWQETQYF.

This clone appeared a few times. The chain's CDR3 is CASSMGSAPGEQFF. The CDR3 nucleotides read TGTGCCAGTAGTATGGGTTCGGCCCCGGGTGAGCAGTTCTTC. The chain employs TRBV19 and TRBJ2-1; D not resolved. Deletions cut 3 bases from V and 9 bases from J, with 15 bases between. The CDR3 contains 14 residues. CDR1 is LNHDA, CDR2 SQIVND, per germline (reference sequence).

There are a few counts of this clone. The chain uses TRBV6-5 and TRBJ1-2, with 10 positions matching TRBD1. The CDR3 contains 14 residues. Per the germline V gene, CDR1 is MNHEY and CDR2 is SVGAGI. After removal of 5 bases from V and 3 bases from J, the junction contained 3 bases not matched to a gene. Here the CDR3 DNA reads TGTGCCAGCAGTCAGGACAGGGGGGACTATGGCTACACCTTC. It specifies CASSQDRGDYGYTF.

The V call is TRBV5-4, the J call TRBJ2-2, with D unclear. The CDR3 runs to 15 residues. Between the trimmed V and J ends, which lost 0 bases and 1 base, there was a span of 7 bases. The germline gives CDR1 SGHNT, CDR2 YYREEE (reference sequence). The CDR3 nucleotides read TGTGCCAGCAGCTTGGCACACAGGAACACCGGGGAGCTGTTTTTT. This gives the protein CASSLAHRNTGELFF.

CDR3 amino acids: CASSLGGFYNEQFF. The DNA of the CDR3 is TGTGCCAGCAGTTTAGGAGGATTCTACAATGAGCAGTTCTTC. The chain links TRBV28 to TRBJ2-1; weak D call: TRBD2 (5 bases). The germline V gene has CDR1 MDHEN and CDR2 SYDVKM. V was cut by 2 bases and J by 3 bases, with 8 bases left in between. The CDR3 spans 14 residues.

A word on this clone: At the DNA level, this CDR3 is encoded by other sequences in the same sample as well. This chain links TRBV7-3 with TRBJ2-1; D not resolved. In germline, CDR1 is SGHTA, CDR2 FQGTGA. CDR3 length equals 12 residues. Trimming took 0 bases from V and 7 from J, leaving 4 bases between them. The CDR3 bases are TGTGCCAGCAGCTTAACTGGGAATGAGCAGTTCTTC. Translating it yields CASSLTGNEQFF.

This clone came up a few times. The chain carries TRBV6-5 and TRBJ1-4, with 7 bases identical to TRBD1. J lost 7 bases, V lost 6 bases, and 8 bases had no gene match. The length of the CDR3 is 14 residues. Germline V lookup: CDR1 MNHEY, CDR2 SVGAGI. The CDR3 spells CASRRQGGGEKLFF. CDR3 DNA sequence: TGTGCCAGCAGGCGACAGGGCGGGGGTGAAAAACTGTTTTTT.